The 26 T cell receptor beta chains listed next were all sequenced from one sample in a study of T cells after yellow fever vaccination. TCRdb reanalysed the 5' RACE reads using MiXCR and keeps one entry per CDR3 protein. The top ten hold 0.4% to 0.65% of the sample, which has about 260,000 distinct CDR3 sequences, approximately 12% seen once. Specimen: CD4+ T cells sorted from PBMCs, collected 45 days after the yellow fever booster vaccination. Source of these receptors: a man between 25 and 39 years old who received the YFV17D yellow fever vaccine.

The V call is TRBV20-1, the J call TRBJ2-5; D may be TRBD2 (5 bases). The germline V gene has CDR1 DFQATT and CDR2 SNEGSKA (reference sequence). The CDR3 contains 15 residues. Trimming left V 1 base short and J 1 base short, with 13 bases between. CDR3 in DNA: TGCAGTGCTAGAGCGTCCGGGGTGCCCCAAGAGACCCAGTACTTC. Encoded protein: CSARASGVPQETQYF.

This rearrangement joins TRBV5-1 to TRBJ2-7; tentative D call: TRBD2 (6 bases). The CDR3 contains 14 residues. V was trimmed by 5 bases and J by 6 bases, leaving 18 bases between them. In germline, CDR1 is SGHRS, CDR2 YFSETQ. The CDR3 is CASRNSDYPSEQYF. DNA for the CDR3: TGCGCCAGCAGAAATTCGGACTACCCCTCCGAGCAGTACTTC. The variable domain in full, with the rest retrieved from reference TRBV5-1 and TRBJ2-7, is KAGVTQTPRYLIKTRGQQVTLSCSPISGHRSVSWYQQTPGQGLQFLFEYFSETQRNKGNFPGRFSGRQFSNSRSEMNVSTLELGDSALYLCASRNSDYPSEQYFGPGTRLTVT.

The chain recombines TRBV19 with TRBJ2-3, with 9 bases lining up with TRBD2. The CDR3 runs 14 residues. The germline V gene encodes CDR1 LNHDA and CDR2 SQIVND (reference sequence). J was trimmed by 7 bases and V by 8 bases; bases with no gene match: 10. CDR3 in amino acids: CASGSGRGRYTQYF. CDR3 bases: TGTGCCAGTGGTAGCGGGAGAGGCCGGTATACGCAGTATTTT.

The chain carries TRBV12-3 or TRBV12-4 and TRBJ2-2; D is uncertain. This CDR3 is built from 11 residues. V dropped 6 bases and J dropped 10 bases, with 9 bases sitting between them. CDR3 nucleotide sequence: TGTGCCAGCAGCCCGGCCGTGGAGCTGTTTTTT. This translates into CASSPAVELFF.

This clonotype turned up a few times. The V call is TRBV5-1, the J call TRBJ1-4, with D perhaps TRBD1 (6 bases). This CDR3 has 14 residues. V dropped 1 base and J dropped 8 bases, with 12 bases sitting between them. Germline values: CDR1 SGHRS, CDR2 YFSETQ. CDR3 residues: CASSLQGMGEKLFF. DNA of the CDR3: TGCGCCAGCAGCTTGCAGGGGATGGGGGAAAAACTGTTTTTT.

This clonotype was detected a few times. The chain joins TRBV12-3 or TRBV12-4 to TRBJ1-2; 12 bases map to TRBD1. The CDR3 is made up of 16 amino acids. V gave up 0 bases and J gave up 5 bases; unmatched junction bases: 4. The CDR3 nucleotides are TGTGCCAGCAGTTTAGCGGGGACAGGGGGCACGTATGGCTACACCTTC. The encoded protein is CASSLAGTGGTYGYTF.

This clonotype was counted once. CDR3 in amino acids: CASSPRGGVKDSPLHF. In DNA form, the CDR3 reads TGTGCCAGCAGCCCCCGTGGGGGGGTAAAGGATTCACCCCTCCACTTT. The rearrangement uses TRBV7-2 and TRBJ1-6; D might be TRBD1 (5 bases). Trimming removed 5 bases from V and 8 bases from J, with 19 bases in between. This CDR3 is 16 amino acids long. CDR1 SGHTA and CDR2 FQGNSA come from the germline V gene.

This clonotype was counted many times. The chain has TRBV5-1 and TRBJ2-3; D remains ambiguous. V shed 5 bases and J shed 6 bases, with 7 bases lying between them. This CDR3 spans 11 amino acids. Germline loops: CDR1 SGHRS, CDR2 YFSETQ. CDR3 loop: CASRSLDTQYF. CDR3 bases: TGCGCCAGCAGATCCTTGGATACGCAGTATTTT.

The CDR3 DNA reads as TGTGCCAGCAGTCTGGGTACAGGGGAAGAGACCCAGTACTTC. This codes for CASSLGTGEETQYF. The rearrangement uses TRBV7-2 and TRBJ2-5, with 7 nucleotides matching TRBD1. CDR3 size: 14 residues. From germline, CDR1 is SGHTA and CDR2 FQGNSA. With 6 bases clipped from V and 3 bases from J, the junction kept 7 bases outside the gene matches.

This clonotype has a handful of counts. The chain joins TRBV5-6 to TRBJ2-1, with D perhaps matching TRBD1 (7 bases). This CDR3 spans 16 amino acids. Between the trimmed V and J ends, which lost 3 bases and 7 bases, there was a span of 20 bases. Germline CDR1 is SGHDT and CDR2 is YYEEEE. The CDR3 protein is CASSYRGAGGRNEQFF. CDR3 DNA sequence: TGTGCCAGCAGCTATCGCGGGGCAGGGGGTAGAAATGAGCAGTTCTTC.

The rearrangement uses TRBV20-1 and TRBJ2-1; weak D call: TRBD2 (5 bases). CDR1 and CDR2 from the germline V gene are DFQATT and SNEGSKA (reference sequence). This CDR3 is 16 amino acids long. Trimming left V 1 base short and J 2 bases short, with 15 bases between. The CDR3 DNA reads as TGCAGTGCTAGAGGCGAGCCGGAGAGGGCCTACAATGAGCAGTTCTTC. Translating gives CSARGEPERAYNEQFF.

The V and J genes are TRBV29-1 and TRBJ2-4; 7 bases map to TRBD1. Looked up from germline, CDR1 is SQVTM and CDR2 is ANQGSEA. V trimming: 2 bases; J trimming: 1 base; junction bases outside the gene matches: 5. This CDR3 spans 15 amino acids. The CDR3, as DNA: TGCAGCGTTGAACCCGACAGGGAGGCCAAAAACATTCAGTACTTC. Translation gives CSVEPDREAKNIQYF.

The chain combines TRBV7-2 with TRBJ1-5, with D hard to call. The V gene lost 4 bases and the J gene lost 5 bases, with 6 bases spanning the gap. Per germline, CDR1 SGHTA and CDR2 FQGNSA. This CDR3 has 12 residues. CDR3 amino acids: CASSWRDQPQHF. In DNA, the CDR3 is TGTGCCAGCAGCTGGCGGGATCAGCCCCAGCATTTT.

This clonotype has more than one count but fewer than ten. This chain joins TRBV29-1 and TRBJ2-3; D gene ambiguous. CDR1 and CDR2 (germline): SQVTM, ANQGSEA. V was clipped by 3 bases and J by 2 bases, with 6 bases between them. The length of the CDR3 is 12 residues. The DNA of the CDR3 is TGCAGCGTTGATTCTTCCACAGATACGCAGTATTTT. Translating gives CSVDSSTDTQYF.

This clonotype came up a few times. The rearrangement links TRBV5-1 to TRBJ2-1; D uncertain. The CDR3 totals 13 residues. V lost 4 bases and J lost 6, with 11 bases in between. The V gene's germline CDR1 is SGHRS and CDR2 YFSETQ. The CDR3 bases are TGCGCCAGCAGCAACCGGGTTGTCAATGAGCAGTTCTTC. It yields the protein CASSNRVVNEQFF.

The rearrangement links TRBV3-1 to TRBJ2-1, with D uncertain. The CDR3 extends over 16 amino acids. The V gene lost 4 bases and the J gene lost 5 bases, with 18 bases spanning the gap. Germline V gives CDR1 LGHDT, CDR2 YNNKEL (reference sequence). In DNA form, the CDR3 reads TGTGCCAGCAGCCCCCCTGGAAACCTCGGACACAATGAGCAGTTCTTC. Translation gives CASSPPGNLGHNEQFF.

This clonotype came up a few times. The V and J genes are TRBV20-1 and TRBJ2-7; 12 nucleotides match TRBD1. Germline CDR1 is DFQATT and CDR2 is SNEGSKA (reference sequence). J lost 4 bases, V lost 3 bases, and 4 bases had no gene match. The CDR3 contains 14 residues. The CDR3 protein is CSARGDRGPYEQYF. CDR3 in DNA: TGCAGTGCTAGGGGGGACAGGGGGCCGTACGAGCAGTACTTC.

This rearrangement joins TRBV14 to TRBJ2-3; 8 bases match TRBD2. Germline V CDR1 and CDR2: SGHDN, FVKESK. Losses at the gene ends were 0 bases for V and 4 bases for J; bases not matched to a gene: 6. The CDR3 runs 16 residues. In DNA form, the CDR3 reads TGTGCCAGCAGCCAAGAAAGCGGGAGATTCGCAGATACGCAGTATTTT. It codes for CASSQESGRFADTQYF. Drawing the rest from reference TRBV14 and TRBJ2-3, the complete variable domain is EAGVTQFPSHSVIEKGQTVTLRCDPISGHDNLYWYRRVMGKEIKFLLHFVKESKQDESGMPNNRFLAERTGGTYSTLKVQPAELEDSGVYFCASSQESGRFADTQYFGPGTRLTVL.

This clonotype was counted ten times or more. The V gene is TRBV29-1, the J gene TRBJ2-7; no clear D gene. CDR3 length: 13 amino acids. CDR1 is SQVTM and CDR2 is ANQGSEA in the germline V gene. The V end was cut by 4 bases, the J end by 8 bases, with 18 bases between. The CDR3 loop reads CSVGSVISRKQYF. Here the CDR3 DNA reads TGCAGCGTTGGATCGGTTATTTCTCGCAAGCAGTACTTC.

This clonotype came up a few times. The CDR3 sequence is CASSSDSPTYNEQFF. CDR3 bases: TGCGCCAGCAGCTCGGACTCGCCTACCTACAATGAGCAGTTCTTC. This rearrangement joins TRBV5-1 to TRBJ2-1, with D tentatively TRBD2 (5 bases). Trimming took 3 bases from V and 2 from J, leaving 12 bases between them. CDR1 is SGHRS and CDR2 is YFSETQ in the germline V gene. This CDR3 comprises 15 residues.

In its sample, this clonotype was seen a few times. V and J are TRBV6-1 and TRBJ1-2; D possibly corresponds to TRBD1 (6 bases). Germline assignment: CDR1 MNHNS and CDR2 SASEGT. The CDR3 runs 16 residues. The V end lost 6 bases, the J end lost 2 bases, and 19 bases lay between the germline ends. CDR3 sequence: CASRLFTGTRNYGYTF. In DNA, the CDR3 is TGTGCCAGCAGACTCTTCACAGGGACGCGAAACTATGGCTACACCTTC.

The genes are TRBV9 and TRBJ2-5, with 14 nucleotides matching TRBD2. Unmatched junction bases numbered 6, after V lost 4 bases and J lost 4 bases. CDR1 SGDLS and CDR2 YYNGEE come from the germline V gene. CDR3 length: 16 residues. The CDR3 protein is CASSPSGTSGRETQYF. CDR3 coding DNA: TGTGCCAGCAGCCCCTCTGGGACTAGCGGGAGAGAGACCCAGTACTTC.

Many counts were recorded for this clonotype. The CDR3 reads CASSLGTGYTDTQYF. The CDR3 DNA reads TGTGCCAGCAGCTTAGGGACAGGGTACACAGATACGCAGTATTTT. This chain links TRBV7-9 with TRBJ2-3, with 8 bases lining up with TRBD1. This CDR3 contains 15 residues. Per the germline V gene, CDR1 is SEHNR and CDR2 is FQNEAQ (reference sequence). V trimming: 1 base; J trimming: 2 bases; junction bases outside the gene matches: 2. The complete variable domain, with remaining parts taken from reference TRBV7-9 and TRBJ2-3, reads DTGVSQNPRHKITKRGQNVTFRCDPISEHNRLYWYRQTLGQGPEFLTYFQNEAQLEKSRLLSDRFSAERPKGSFSTLEIQRTEQGDSAMYLCASSLGTGYTDTQYFGPGTRLTVL.

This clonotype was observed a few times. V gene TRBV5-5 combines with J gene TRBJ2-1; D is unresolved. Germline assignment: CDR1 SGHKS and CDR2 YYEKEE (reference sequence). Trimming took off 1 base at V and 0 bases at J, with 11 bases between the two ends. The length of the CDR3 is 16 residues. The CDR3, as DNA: TGTGCCAGCAGCTTGCAGGCGGAGTCCTCCTACAATGAGCAGTTCTTC. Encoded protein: CASSLQAESSYNEQFF.

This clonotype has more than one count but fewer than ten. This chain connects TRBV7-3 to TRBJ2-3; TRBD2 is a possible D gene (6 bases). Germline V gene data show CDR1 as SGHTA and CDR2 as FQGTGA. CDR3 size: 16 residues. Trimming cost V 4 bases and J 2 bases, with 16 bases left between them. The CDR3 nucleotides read TGTGCCAGCAGCTCCCCTGGGGCGGGAATCACAGATACGCAGTATTTT. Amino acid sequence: CASSSPGAGITDTQYF. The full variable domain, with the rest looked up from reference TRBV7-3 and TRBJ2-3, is GAGVSQTPSNKVTEKGKYVELRCDPISGHTALYWYRQSLGQGPEFLIYFQGTGAADDSGLPNDRFFAVRPEGSVSTLKIQRTERGDSAVYLCASSSPGAGITDTQYFGPGTRLTVL.

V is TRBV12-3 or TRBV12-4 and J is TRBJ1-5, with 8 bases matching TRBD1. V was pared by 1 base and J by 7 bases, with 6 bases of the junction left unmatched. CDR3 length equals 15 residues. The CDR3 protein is CASSLGQGQGQPQHF. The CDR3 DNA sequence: TGTGCCAGCAGTTTAGGACAGGGGCAGGGGCAGCCCCAGCATTTT.